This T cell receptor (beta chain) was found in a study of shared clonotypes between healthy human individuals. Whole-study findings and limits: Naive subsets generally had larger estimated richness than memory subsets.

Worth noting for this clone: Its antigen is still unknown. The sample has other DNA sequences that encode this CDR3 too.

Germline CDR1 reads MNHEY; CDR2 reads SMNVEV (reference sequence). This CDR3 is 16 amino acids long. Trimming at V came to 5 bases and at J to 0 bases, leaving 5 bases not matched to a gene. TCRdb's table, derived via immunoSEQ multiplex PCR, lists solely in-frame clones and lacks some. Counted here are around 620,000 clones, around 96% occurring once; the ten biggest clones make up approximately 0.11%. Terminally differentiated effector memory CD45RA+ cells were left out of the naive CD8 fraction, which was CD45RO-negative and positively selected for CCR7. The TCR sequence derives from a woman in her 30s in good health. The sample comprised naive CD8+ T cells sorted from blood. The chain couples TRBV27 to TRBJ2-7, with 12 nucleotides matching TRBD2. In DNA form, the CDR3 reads TGTGCCAGCAGTCCAGGACTAGCGGGAAGCTCCTACGAGCAGTACTTC. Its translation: CASSPGLAGSSYEQYF.